This TCR beta chain is from a study of blood T cell repertoires in COVID-19. Overall study: What the recovered Cohort 3 donors had was two negative PCRs, clearance, or symptom resolution.

This table comes from immunoSEQ multiplex PCR, and its TCRdb copy is limited to in-frame clones, with some not included. The sample gives around 300,000 clones, 88% of which show up once; around 2% is in the top ten. CDR3 size: 15 residues. The junction had 6 bases not matched to a gene; V was cut back by 5 bases and J by 8 bases. Germline CDR1 reads PRHDT; CDR2 reads FYEKMQ (reference sequence). Across 20 to 25 US areas, participants ranged in age from 18 to 89 years. This TCR came from a woman aged 55-75 years in a cohort exposed to, infected with or recovered from COVID-19 (not recorded which). The J gene is TRBJ2-3, the V gene TRBV13, with 14 bases that match TRBD2. Sequencing used PBMCs or T cells enriched from blood (not recorded which). DNA of the CDR3: TGTGCCAGCAGCCTCGGGACTAGCGGGAGAGTTACGCAGTATTTT. It is translated as CASSLGTSGRVTQYF.